This T cell receptor (beta chain) was captured by sequencing in a study of Ad26.COV2.S vaccination and SARS-CoV-2 variants. Profiled with immunoSEQ multiplex PCR; TCRdb holds only in-frame clones, not every one. The table has around 270,000 clones, around 90% seen once. Treatment here: roughly 18 received Ad26.COV2.S at low or high dose, single or two shots; about 5 received placebo; per-sample allocation not given. Day 63 after the first vaccine or placebo injection was the time point for sampling. The sequences come from peripheral blood, collected in a trial of Ad26.COV2.S vaccine versus placebo. The sequence derives from a person between 18 and 60 years old who received the Ad26.COV2.S COVID-19 vaccine or a placebo.

The CDR3 sequence is CASRSSDNQPQHF. The CDR3 DNA reads as TGTGCCAGCAGATCCTCGGATAATCAGCCCCAGCATTTT. This chain joins TRBV6-6 and TRBJ1-5; D unclear. The CDR3 length is 13 residues. The germline V gene has CDR1 MNHNY and CDR2 SVGAGI (reference sequence). Trimming shortened V by 6 bases and J by 4 bases, and 10 bases separated the two germline ends.